The subject of this entry is one T cell receptor (beta chain). Libraries were prepared by immunoSEQ multiplex PCR; TCRdb keeps only in-frame clonotypes and omits some of them. This table holds about 87,000 clones, about 92% found once. V shed 5 bases and J shed 4 bases, with 7 bases lying between them. Germline values: CDR1 MDHEN, CDR2 SYDVKM. This CDR3 region has 12 residues. The source of the sample is a study of blood T cell repertoires in COVID-19. The specimen sequenced was peripheral blood. This receptor was identified in a man in his late teens or twenties with COVID-19, enrolled during active disease. V is TRBV28 and J is TRBJ2-3; D gene uncertain. Written as DNA, the CDR3 is TGTGCCAGCAGTGGCACCTCAGATACGCAGTATTTT. It yields the protein CASSGTSDTQYF.